This TCR beta chain is drawn from a study of beta chain features in type 1 diabetes. The entirety of the isolated RNA underwent reverse transcription, so expressed TCRB transcripts were sequenced. Some clones are missing from TCRdb's copy, which holds only in-frame ones; the method was immunoSEQ multiplex PCR. Among 250,000 to 350,000 clones, approximately 15% were seen once, and the ten largest hold about 0.017%. Findings and limits, study-wide: Reduced insertions and increased deletions marked VDJ junctions in type 1 diabetes patients. Type 1 diabetes patients had moderately but significantly shorter TCRB CDR3s in all four CD4+ subsets.

Each sorted fraction was over 95% pure. The germline CDR1 and CDR2 sequences are SGHAT and FQDESV (reference sequence). The CDR3 length is 15 residues. V was trimmed by 4 bases and J by 0 bases, leaving 10 bases between them. This clone was seen a handful of times. The antigen remains undetermined. The rearrangement joins TRBV11-1 to TRBJ2-1; tentatively, D is TRBD1 (6 bases). The origin of this receptor is a young man with type 1 diabetes. Sequenced input: naive CD4+ T cells from blood. The CDR3 sequence: CASSSQGSSYNEQFF. CDR3 sequence (DNA): TGTGCCAGCAGCTCACAGGGTAGCTCCTACAATGAGCAGTTCTTC. The whole variable domain, remainder taken from reference TRBV11-1 and TRBJ2-1, is EAEVAQSPRYKITEKSQAVAFWCDPISGHATLYWYRQILGQGPELLVQFQDESVVDDSQLPKDRFSAERLKGVDSTLKIQPAELGDSAMYLCASSSQGSSYNEQFFGPGTRLTVL.